The rows below give T cell receptor beta chains drawn from one sample of a study of T cells in tuberculosis. Clones were read by immunoSEQ multiplex PCR, and TCRdb kept only the in-frame ones, dropping some. The sample contains approximately 46,000 clones, around 96% of which appear only once. Sample: PBMCs, taken at tuberculosis diagnosis. These receptor sequences come from an adult with tuberculosis. The CDR3 runs from the conserved cysteine through the conserved F or W. D genes are given only for firm matches. Rows give clone size only sometimes, using once, few, many, or a class for an expanded clone.

D | J | size | V | DNA | CDR3
TRBD2 | TRBJ2-5 | - | TRBV4-3 | TGCGCCAGCAGCCAAGGACTAGCGGGGGCCCAAGAGACCCAGTACTTC | CASSQGLAGAQETQYF
- | TRBJ2-3 | - | TRBV11-2 | TGTGCCAGCAGCTTTAGCCCAGATACGCAGTATTTT | CASSFSPDTQYF
- | TRBJ2-2 | - | TRBV2 | TGTGCCAGCAGTGAGCTACAGGGCGACACCGGGGAGCTGTTTTTT | CASSELQGDTGELFF
TRBD1 | TRBJ1-1 | - | TRBV29-1 | TGCAGCTATTCACGAACAGGGGGGGGGAACACTGAAGCTTTCTTT | CSYSRTGGGNTEAFF
TRBD2 | TRBJ2-5 | - | TRBV7-8 | TGTGCCAGCAGCTTAGCGCGTCTAGGACTAGCGGGAGATACCCAGTACTTC | CASSLARLGLAGDTQYF
TRBD2 | TRBJ2-1 | few | TRBV5-1 | TGCGCCAGCAGCTTGGGACTAGCGGGAGGTGGATTGAATGAGCAGTTCTTC | CASSLGLAGGGLNEQFF
- | TRBJ2-7 | - | TRBV28 | TGTGCCAGCACGCCGGGACATAGGGCGGAGCAGTACTTC | CASTPGHRAEQYF
- | TRBJ2-2 | - | TRBV7-2 | TGTGCCAGCAGCTTAGCCCAGGGGAACGGGGAGCTGTTTTTT | CASSLAQGNGELFF
TRBD2 | TRBJ2-7 | - | TRBV7-2 | TGTGCCAGCAGCTTAGCTAGCGGGGGGTCCTACGAGCAGTACTTC | CASSLASGGSYEQYF
TRBD1 | TRBJ2-3 | - | TRBV12-5 | TGTGCTAGTGGTTTAGGGGACAGGGACACAGATACGCAGTATTTT | CASGLGDRDTDTQYF
- | TRBJ2-7 | - | TRBV7-6 | TGTGCCAGCAGCTTAGCGGCAGGGAACTACGAGCAGTACTTC | CASSLAAGNYEQYF